The 21 T cell receptor beta chains below come from one sample, sequenced in a study of T-cell reconstitution after alpha-beta-depleted transplantation in children. Molecular barcoding with unique molecular identifiers was used for the TCRbeta library. MiXCR, run by TCRdb on the PCR reads, gives a single entry per CDR3 protein. The data contain tens of thousands of distinct CDR3 sequences, roughly 5.2% of them singletons. The source was PBMCs, mostly from graft donor cells, collected 180 days after TCRalphabeta/CD19-depleted stem cell transplant. The origin of the receptors is a boy under two years old who had a stem cell transplant for acute myeloid leukemia, so the T cells may come from the graft donor.

The rearrangement joins TRBV5-1 to TRBJ2-6; 9 nucleotides line up with TRBD1. V lost 4 bases and J lost 10; bases outside the gene matches: 6. This CDR3 has 14 residues. Germline CDR1 and CDR2: SGHRS and YFSETQ. The CDR3 DNA reads TGCGCCAGCAGCCTGAGGACAGGGGAGAACGTCCTGACTTTC. It encodes CASSLRTGENVLTF.

This clonotype was seen many times. This chain links TRBV18 with TRBJ2-2; 8 bases line up with TRBD1. CDR1 KGHSH and CDR2 LQKENI come from the germline V gene. The ends lost 4 bases at V and 6 bases at J; junction bases unmatched: 10. The CDR3 runs to 16 residues. The CDR3 nucleotides are TGTGCCAGCTCACTCCAACGACCAGGGGGCTCCGGGGAGCTGTTTTTT. The encoded protein is CASSLQRPGGSGELFF.

This clonotype was counted many times. The chain carries TRBV5-5 and TRBJ1-1, with D possibly TRBD1 on 5 matching bases. Between the trimmed V and J ends, which lost 4 bases and 2 bases, there was a span of 15 bases. The CDR3 is made up of 15 amino acids. CDR1 is SGHKS, CDR2 YYEKEE, per germline (reference sequence). Written as DNA, the CDR3 is TGTGCCAGCAGCCTCGGTATACAGGTTAACACTGAAGCTTTCTTT. It yields the protein CASSLGIQVNTEAFF.

This clonotype was counted ten times or more. V is TRBV3-1 and J is TRBJ1-3; unclear D gene. CDR3 length: 15 amino acids. V lost 4 bases, J lost 0 bases, and 10 bases lay in between. Germline CDR1 reads LGHDT; CDR2 reads YNNKEL (reference sequence). The CDR3 region is CASSRGRASGNTIYF. CDR3 DNA: TGTGCCAGCAGCCGCGGGCGGGCCTCTGGAAACACCATATATTTT.

This clonotype has a count of ten or more. The chain employs TRBV7-9 and TRBJ2-3; 10 bases line up with TRBD2. The CDR3 loop spans 14 amino acids. The germline CDR1 and CDR2 sequences are SEHNR and FQNEAQ (reference sequence). The ends lost 6 bases at V and 7 bases at J; junction bases unmatched: 7. The CDR3 DNA is TGTGCCAGCAGGGAGCGGGGGGGCCCCAATACGCAGTATTTT. Protein product: CASRERGGPNTQYF. Full variable domain (outside the CDR3, taken from reference TRBV7-9 and TRBJ2-3): DTGVSQNPRHKITKRGQNVTFRCDPISEHNRLYWYRQTLGQGPEFLTYFQNEAQLEKSRLLSDRFSAERPKGSFSTLEIQRTEQGDSAMYLCASRERGGPNTQYFGPGTRLTVL.

The V gene is TRBV12-3 or TRBV12-4, the J gene TRBJ2-3; possibly TRBD1 for D (6 bases). Trimming removed 0 bases from V and 0 bases from J, with 13 bases in between. CDR3 size: 17 residues. CDR3 sequence reads: CASSLASGTYSTDTQYF. The CDR3 nucleotides are TGTGCCAGCAGTTTAGCTTCCGGGACATACAGCACAGATACGCAGTATTTT.

This clonotype was seen ten or more times. The chain couples TRBV7-2 to TRBJ2-1; 8 nucleotides line up with TRBD2. With V trimmed by 3 bases and J by 8 bases, 12 bases remained unmatched. Germline-derived CDR1 and CDR2 are SGHTA and FQGNSA. This CDR3 comprises 16 residues. The CDR3 bases are TGTGCCAGCAGCTTCACCCCGGGGGGGCCCAAAGATGAGCAGTTCTTC. This encodes CASSFTPGGPKDEQFF.

This clonotype appeared many times. CDR3 nucleotides: TGTGCCAGCAGCTTGAGGGACAGGGTAGAGACCCAGTACTTC. It codes for CASSLRDRVETQYF. This rearrangement joins TRBV5-4 to TRBJ2-5, with 9 nucleotides matching TRBD1. The CDR3 length is 14 residues. CDR1 SGHNT and CDR2 YYREEE come from the germline V gene (reference sequence). Trimming at V came to 1 base and at J to 4 bases, leaving 2 bases not matched to a gene.

This clonotype showed up many times. This sequence joins TRBV20-1 and TRBJ2-1, with unresolved D. The CDR3 spans 9 residues. Germline V gene lookup returns CDR1 DFQATT and CDR2 SNEGSKA (reference sequence). This CDR3 reads CRGNNEQFF. The CDR3 coding sequence is TGCAGGGGCAATAATGAGCAGTTCTTC.

This clonotype showed up many times. The gene calls are TRBV20-1 and TRBJ2-3; 7 bases are a match to TRBD2. Germline V lookup: CDR1 DFQATT, CDR2 SNEGSKA (reference sequence). CDR3 length equals 15 residues. J gave up 3 bases and V 5 bases, and 11 bases lay outside the gene matches. The CDR3 loop is CSAEPGGGETDTQYF. CDR3 DNA: TGCAGTGCTGAACCGGGAGGAGGTGAAACAGATACGCAGTATTTT.

This clonotype was recorded many times. The chain combines TRBV29-1 with TRBJ2-2; D ambiguous. Germline values: CDR1 SQVTM, CDR2 ANQGSEA. The CDR3 consists of 12 residues. V gave up 2 bases and J gave up 6 bases, with 7 bases separating them. The CDR3 loop reads CSVEKTAGELFF. The CDR3 DNA reads as TGCAGCGTTGAAAAGACGGCCGGGGAGCTGTTTTTT.

In this sample, this clonotype turned up many times. This chain connects TRBV7-9 to TRBJ1-1; possibly TRBD1 for D (6 bases). This CDR3 has 14 amino acids. In germline, CDR1 is SEHNR, CDR2 FQNEAQ (reference sequence). Trimming pared 3 bases from V and 11 bases from J, leaving 19 bases between. CDR3 protein: CASSLNTRGLGAFF. CDR3 DNA sequence: TGTGCCAGCAGCTTGAATACCAGGGGCCTCGGTGCTTTCTTT.

This clonotype was observed many times. V gene TRBV11-2 combines with J gene TRBJ1-4; D gene unclear. Looked up from germline, CDR1 is SGHAT and CDR2 is FQNNGV. The CDR3 consists of 14 residues. Trimming took off 3 bases at V and 7 bases at J, with 12 bases between the two ends. CDR3 DNA sequence: TGTGCCAGCAGCTTTGGACCGTCGATTGAAAAACTGTTTTTT. Translating gives CASSFGPSIEKLFF.

This clonotype was detected ten times or more. The V and J genes are TRBV11-3 and TRBJ1-2; D is perhaps TRBD1 (6 bases). The CDR3 contains 13 residues. Germline CDR1 SGHNT, CDR2 YENEEA. V lost 2 bases and J lost 6, with 10 bases in between. CDR3 loop: CASSLRGRDGYTF. CDR3 DNA: TGTGCCAGCAGCTTACGGGGGCGCGATGGCTACACCTTC. The whole variable domain, remainder taken from reference TRBV11-3 and TRBJ1-2, is EAGVVQSPRYKIIEKKQPVAFWCNPISGHNTLYWYLQNLGQGPELLIRYENEEAVDDSQLPKDRFSAERLKGVDSTLKIQPAELGDSAVYLCASSLRGRDGYTFGSGTRLTVV.

This clonotype was seen repeatedly, ten times or more. V and J are TRBV20-1 and TRBJ1-5; no reliable D call. Germline-derived CDR1 and CDR2 are DFQATT and SNEGSKA (reference sequence). V gave up 6 bases and J gave up 4 bases, with 13 bases separating them. The CDR3 covers 13 residues. CDR3 residues: CSAAGPSNQPQHF. CDR3 nucleotides: TGCAGTGCCGCTGGACCCTCAAATCAGCCCCAGCATTTT.

This clonotype has at least ten counts. This chain connects TRBV5-1 to TRBJ2-5, with D perhaps TRBD1 or TRBD2 (6 bases each). V dropped 1 base and J dropped 5 bases, with 12 bases sitting between them. The CDR3 sequence is 14 residues long. Germline CDR1 is SGHRS and CDR2 is YFSETQ. The CDR3 is CASSLSGAGETQYF. The DNA of the CDR3 is TGCGCCAGCAGCTTGTCGGGGGCCGGGGAGACCCAGTACTTC.

At least ten counts were recorded for this clonotype. The chain carries TRBV4-3 and TRBJ2-7; perhaps TRBD1 as D (7 bases). Germline V lookup: CDR1 LGHNA, CDR2 YSLEER. CDR3 length equals 15 residues. Trimming pared 4 bases from V and 2 bases from J, leaving 15 bases between. The CDR3 coding sequence is TGCGCCAGCAGCCTCCGGACAGGAGGGGCCTACGAGCAGTACTTC. It specifies CASSLRTGGAYEQYF.

The J gene is TRBJ1-1, the V gene TRBV5-4; D is uncertain. V was trimmed by 4 bases and J by 1 base, leaving 14 bases between them. Germline-derived CDR1 and CDR2 are SGHNT and YYREEE (reference sequence). The CDR3 is 15 residues long. In DNA form, the CDR3 reads TGTGCCAGCAGCAGCCCGACCAGTAGGAACACTGAAGCTTTCTTT. Protein product: CASSSPTSRNTEAFF.

The sample holds many counts of this clonotype. The chain combines TRBV4-3 with TRBJ2-1; D is perhaps TRBD1 or TRBD2 (5 bases each). This CDR3 region has 17 residues. Trimming stripped 2 bases from V and 0 bases from J, with 14 bases between. Germline V gives CDR1 LGHNA, CDR2 YSLEER. CDR3 sequence (DNA): TGCGCCAGCAGCCAATTCGGGGCCTTCAGCTCCTACAATGAGCAGTTCTTC. Protein sequence: CASSQFGAFSSYNEQFF.

Many counts were recorded for this clonotype. The chain recombines TRBV7-2 with TRBJ2-7; D possibly corresponds to TRBD2 (7 bases). Trimming took 4 bases from V and 2 from J, leaving 12 bases between them. The germline V gene has CDR1 SGHTA and CDR2 FQGNSA. The length of the CDR3 is 14 residues. CDR3 amino acids: CASSSRGATYEQYF. CDR3 DNA: TGTGCCAGCAGCTCTCGGGGGGCCACCTACGAGCAGTACTTC.

The CDR3 region is CASSPPGGQTEQYF. CDR3 DNA sequence: TGTGCCAGCAGCCCCCCGGGAGGGCAAACCGAGCAGTACTTC. The rearrangement joins TRBV11-2 to TRBJ2-7; 8 bases fit TRBD2. V lost 5 bases, J lost 6 bases, and 9 bases stayed unmatched. The CDR3 runs to 14 residues. From germline, CDR1 is SGHAT and CDR2 FQNNGV.